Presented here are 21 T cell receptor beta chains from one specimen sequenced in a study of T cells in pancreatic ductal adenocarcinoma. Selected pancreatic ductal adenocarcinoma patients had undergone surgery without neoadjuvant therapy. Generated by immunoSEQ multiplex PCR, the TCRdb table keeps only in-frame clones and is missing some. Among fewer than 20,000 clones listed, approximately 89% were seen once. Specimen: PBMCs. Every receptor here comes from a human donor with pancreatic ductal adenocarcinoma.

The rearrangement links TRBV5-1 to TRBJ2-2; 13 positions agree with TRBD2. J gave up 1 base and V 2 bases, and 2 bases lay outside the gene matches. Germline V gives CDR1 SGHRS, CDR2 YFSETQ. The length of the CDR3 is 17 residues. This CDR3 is CASSLTSGRVNTGELFF. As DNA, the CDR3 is TGCGCCAGCAGCTTAACTAGCGGGAGGGTGAACACCGGGGAGCTGTTTTTT.

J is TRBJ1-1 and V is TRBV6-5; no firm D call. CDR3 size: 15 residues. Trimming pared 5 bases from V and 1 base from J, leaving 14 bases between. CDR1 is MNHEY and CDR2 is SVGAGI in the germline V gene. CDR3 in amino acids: CASSPSIPGNTEAFF. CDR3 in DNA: TGTGCCAGCAGTCCCTCTATCCCCGGGAACACTGAAGCTTTCTTT.

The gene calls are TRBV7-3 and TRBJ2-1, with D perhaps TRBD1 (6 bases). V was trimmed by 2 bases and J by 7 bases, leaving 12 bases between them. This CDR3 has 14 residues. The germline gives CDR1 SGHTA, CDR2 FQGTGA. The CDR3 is CASSLPTQGNEQFF. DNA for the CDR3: TGTGCCAGCAGCTTACCGACCCAGGGGAATGAGCAGTTCTTC.

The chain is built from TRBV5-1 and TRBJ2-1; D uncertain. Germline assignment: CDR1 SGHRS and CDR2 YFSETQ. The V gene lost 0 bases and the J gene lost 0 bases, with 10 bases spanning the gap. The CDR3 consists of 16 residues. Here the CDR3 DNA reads TGCGCCAGCAGCTTGGTTGCCAGTAGCTCCTACAATGAGCAGTTCTTC. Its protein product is CASSLVASSSYNEQFF.

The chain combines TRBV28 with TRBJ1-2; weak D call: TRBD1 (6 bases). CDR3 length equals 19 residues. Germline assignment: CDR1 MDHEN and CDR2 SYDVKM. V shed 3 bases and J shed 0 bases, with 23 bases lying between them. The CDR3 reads CASSFVGLAQGGSNYGYTF. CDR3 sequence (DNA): TGTGCCAGCAGTTTCGTCGGTTTGGCACAGGGCGGTTCTAACTATGGCTACACCTTC.

CDR3 sequence reads: CSVLHREEKLFF. The CDR3 region has the DNA TGCAGCGTCTTACACAGGGAAGAAAAACTGTTTTTT. V is TRBV29-1 and J is TRBJ1-4, with D perhaps TRBD1 (6 bases). This CDR3 has 12 amino acids. The germline V gene encodes CDR1 SQVTM and CDR2 ANQGSEA. V lost 6 bases and J 8 bases, leaving 13 bases between the germline ends.

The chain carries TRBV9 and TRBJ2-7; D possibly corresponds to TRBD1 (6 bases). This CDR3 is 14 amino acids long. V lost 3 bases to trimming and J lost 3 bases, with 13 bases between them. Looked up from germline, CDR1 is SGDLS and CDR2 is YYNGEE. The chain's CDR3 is CASSGTVENYEQYF. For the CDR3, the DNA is TGTGCCAGCAGCGGGACAGTTGAGAACTACGAGCAGTACTTC.

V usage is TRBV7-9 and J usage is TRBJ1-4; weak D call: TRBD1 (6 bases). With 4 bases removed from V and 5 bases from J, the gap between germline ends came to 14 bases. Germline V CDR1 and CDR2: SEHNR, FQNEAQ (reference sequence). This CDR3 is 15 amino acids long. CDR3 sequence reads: CASSSWRGSNEKLFF. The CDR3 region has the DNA TGTGCCAGCAGCTCATGGAGGGGGAGCAATGAAAAACTGTTTTTT.

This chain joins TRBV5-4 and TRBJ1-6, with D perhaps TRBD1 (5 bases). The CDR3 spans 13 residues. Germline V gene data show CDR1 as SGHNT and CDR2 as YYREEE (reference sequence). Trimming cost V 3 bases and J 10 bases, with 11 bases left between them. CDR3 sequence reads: CASSWTGTSPLHF. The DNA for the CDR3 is TGTGCCAGCAGCTGGACCGGGACCTCACCCCTCCACTTT.

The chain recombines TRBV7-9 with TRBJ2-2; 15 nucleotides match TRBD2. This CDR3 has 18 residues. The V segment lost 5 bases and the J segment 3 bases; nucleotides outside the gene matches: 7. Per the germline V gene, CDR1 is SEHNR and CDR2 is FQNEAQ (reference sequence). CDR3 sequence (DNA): TGTGCCAGCAGCACGCGGACTAGCGGGGGGGCGGACACCGGGGAGCTGTTTTTT. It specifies CASSTRTSGGADTGELFF.

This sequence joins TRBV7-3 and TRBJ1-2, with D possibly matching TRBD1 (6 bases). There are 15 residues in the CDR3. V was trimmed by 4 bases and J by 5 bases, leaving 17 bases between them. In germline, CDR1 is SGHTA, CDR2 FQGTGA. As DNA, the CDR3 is TGTGCCAGCAGCTCCGATGGGGGGCGCAGATATGGCTACACCTTC. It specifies CASSSDGGRRYGYTF.

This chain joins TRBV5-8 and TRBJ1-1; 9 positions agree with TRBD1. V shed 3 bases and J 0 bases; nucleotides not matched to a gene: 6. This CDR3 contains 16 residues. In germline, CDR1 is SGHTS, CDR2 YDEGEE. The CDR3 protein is CASSSGQGYMNTEAFF. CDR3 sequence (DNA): TGTGCCAGCAGCTCGGGACAGGGTTACATGAACACTGAAGCTTTCTTT.

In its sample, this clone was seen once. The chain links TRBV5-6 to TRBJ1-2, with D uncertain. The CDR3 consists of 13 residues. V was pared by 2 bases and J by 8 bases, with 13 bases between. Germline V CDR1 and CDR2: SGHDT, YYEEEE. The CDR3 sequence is CASSFGRDYGYTF. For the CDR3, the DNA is TGTGCCAGCAGCTTTGGGCGGGATTACGGCTACACCTTC.

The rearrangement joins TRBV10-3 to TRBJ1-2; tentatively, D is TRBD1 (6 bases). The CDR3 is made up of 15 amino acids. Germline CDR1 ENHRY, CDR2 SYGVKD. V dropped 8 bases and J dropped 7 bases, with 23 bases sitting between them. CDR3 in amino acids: CAIGEQDPGARGYTF. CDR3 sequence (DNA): TGTGCCATCGGAGAACAGGACCCGGGGGCGCGTGGCTACACCTTC.

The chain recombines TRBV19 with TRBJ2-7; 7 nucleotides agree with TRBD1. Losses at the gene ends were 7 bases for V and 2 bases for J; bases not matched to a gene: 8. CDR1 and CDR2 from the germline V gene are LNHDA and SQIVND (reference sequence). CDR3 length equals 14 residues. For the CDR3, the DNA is TGTGCCAGTAAAGAGACAGGGATCACCTACGAGCAGTACTTC. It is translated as CASKETGITYEQYF. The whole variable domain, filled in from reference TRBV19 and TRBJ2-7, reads DGGITQSPKYLFRKEGQNVTLSCEQNLNHDAMYWYRQDPGQGLRLIYYSQIVNDFQKGDIAEGYSVSREKKESFPLTVTSAQKNPTAFYLCASKETGITYEQYFGPGTRLTVT.

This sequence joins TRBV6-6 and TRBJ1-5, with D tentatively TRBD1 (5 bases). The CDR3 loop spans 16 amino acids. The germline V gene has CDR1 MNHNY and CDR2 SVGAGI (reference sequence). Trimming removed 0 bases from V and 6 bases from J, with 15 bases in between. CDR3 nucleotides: TGTGCCAGCAGTTACTCGATAGGGCAGGGCGTTCAGCCCCAGCATTTT. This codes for CASSYSIGQGVQPQHF.

The CDR3 protein is CASSLVHGVTEAFF. As DNA, the CDR3 is TGTGCCAGCAGCTTAGTTCATGGGGTCACTGAAGCTTTCTTT. This chain connects TRBV7-2 to TRBJ1-1; D gene ambiguous. Germline CDR1 SGHTA, CDR2 FQGNSA. The CDR3 has 14 residues. Trimming took off 1 base at V and 4 bases at J, with 10 bases between the two ends.

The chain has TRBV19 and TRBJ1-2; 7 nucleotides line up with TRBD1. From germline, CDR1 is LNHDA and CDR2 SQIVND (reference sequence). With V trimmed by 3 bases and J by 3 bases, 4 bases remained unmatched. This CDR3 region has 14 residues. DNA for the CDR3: TGTGCCAGTAGTATCCTCACAGGGGACTATGGCTACACCTTC. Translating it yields CASSILTGDYGYTF.

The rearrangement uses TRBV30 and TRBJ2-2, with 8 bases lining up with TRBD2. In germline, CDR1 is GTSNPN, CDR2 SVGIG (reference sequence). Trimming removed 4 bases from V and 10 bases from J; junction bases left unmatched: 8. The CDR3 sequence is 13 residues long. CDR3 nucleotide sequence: TGTGCCTGGACGGAGACTAGCGTTTCGGAGCTGTTTTTT. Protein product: CAWTETSVSELFF.

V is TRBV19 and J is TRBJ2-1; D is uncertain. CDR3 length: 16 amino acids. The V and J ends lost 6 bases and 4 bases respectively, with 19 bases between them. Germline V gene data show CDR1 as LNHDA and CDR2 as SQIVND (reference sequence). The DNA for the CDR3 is TGTGCCAGTAGCGGCTCGAGCCGAGACTTTTACAATGAGCAGTTCTTC. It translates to CASSGSSRDFYNEQFF.

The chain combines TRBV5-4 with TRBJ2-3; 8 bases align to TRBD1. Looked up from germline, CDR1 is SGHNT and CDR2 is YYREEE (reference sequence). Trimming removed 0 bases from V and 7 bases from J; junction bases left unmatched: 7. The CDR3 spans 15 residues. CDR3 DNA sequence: TGTGCCAGCAGCTTGGCTGGACAGGGATCGAATACGCAGTATTTT. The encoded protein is CASSLAGQGSNTQYF.